This record concerns one TCR beta chain sequence. CDR1 and CDR2 from the germline V gene are LNHDA and SQIVND (reference sequence). This CDR3 is 14 amino acids long. V lost 5 bases, J lost 2 bases, and 3 bases stayed unmatched. The data were obtained in a study of blood T cell repertoires in COVID-19. Sequencing used immunoSEQ multiplex PCR; TCRdb keeps in-frame clones, though not all of them. Among approximately 29,000 clones listed, approximately 91% were seen once. This TCR was sampled from a man between 70 and 80 years old with active COVID-19. The rearrangement uses TRBV19 and TRBJ1-3, with 7 bases aligning to TRBD1. Input material: peripheral blood. The CDR3 nucleotides are TGTGCCAGTAGTCCTGGGACAGCTGGAAACACCATATATTTT. Translated: CASSPGTAGNTIYF. Full variable domain (remainder filled in from reference TRBV19 and TRBJ1-3): DGGITQSPKYLFRKEGQNVTLSCEQNLNHDAMYWYRQDPGQGLRLIYYSQIVNDFQKGDIAEGYSVSREKKESFPLTVTSAQKNPTAFYLCASSPGTAGNTIYFGEGSWLTVV.